A selection of T cell receptor beta chains follows, all from one sample in a study of metastatic and nonmetastatic thyroid tumors. TCRdb reanalyzed the PCR reads via MiXCR. The table lists tens of thousands of clones, around 20% of them singletons. Material: blood. Receptors were obtained from a male donor with papillary thyroid cancer or a benign thyroid nodule (not recorded which). Some clones in this sample may be carry-over from other donors' samples. Each CDR3 is given with its conserved first and last residue. Fields, in order: V gene, D gene, clone size, J gene, CDR3 protein, CDR3 DNA. A D gene is named only where the DNA matches it firmly. Not all rows give a size; the values are once, few, many and, for expanded clones, a class.

v_call: TRBV5-1; d_call: NA; clone_size: many; j_call: TRBJ2-3; cdr3_aa: CASSPHETTDTQYF; cdr3_nt: TGCGCCAGCAGCCCCCATGAAACCACAGATACGCAGTATTTT
v_call: TRBV20-1; d_call: NA; clone_size: NA; j_call: TRBJ1-2; cdr3_aa: CSARDLYSGMQLYGYTF; cdr3_nt: TGCAGTGCTAGAGATCTATATTCAGGGATGCAACTATACGGCTACACCTTC
v_call: TRBV27; d_call: TRBD1; clone_size: many; j_call: TRBJ1-6; cdr3_aa: CASSLGTGVFPLHF; cdr3_nt: TGTGCCAGCAGTTTAGGGACAGGGGTGTTTCCCCTCCACTTT
v_call: TRBV4-1; d_call: NA; clone_size: many; j_call: TRBJ2-7; cdr3_aa: CASSQAQGYEQYF; cdr3_nt: TGCGCCAGCAGCCAAGCCCAGGGCTACGAGCAGTACTTC
v_call: TRBV9; d_call: TRBD1; clone_size: many; j_call: TRBJ2-2; cdr3_aa: CASSLDRGNTGELFF; cdr3_nt: TGTGCCAGCAGCTTGGACAGGGGTAACACCGGGGAGCTGTTTTTT
v_call: TRBV15; d_call: TRBD2; clone_size: many; j_call: TRBJ2-7; cdr3_aa: CATSRDLGTSGKAYEQYF; cdr3_nt: TGTGCCACCAGCAGAGATCTTGGGACTAGCGGGAAAGCCTACGAGCAGTACTTC
v_call: TRBV5-1; d_call: TRBD2; clone_size: NA; j_call: TRBJ2-1; cdr3_aa: CASSSTSGGTNEQFF; cdr3_nt: TGCGCCAGCAGCTCGACTAGCGGGGGGACCAATGAGCAGTTCTTC
v_call: TRBV6-1; d_call: TRBD1; clone_size: many; j_call: TRBJ1-2; cdr3_aa: CASSGFVGVGQGHGYTF; cdr3_nt: TGTGCCAGCAGTGGTTTTGTCGGTGTGGGACAGGGACATGGCTACACCTTC
v_call: TRBV19; d_call: TRBD2; clone_size: NA; j_call: TRBJ2-1; cdr3_aa: CASSTGTSGRAWYNEQFF; cdr3_nt: TGTGCCAGTAGTACTGGGACTAGCGGGAGGGCCTGGTACAATGAGCAGTTCTTC
v_call: TRBV25-1; d_call: NA; clone_size: NA; j_call: TRBJ2-3; cdr3_aa: CASSETGAAIPRTDTQYF; cdr3_nt: TGTGCCAGCAGTGAGACGGGGGCAGCGATTCCTCGAACAGATACGCAGTATTTT
v_call: TRBV5-6; d_call: TRBD2; clone_size: NA; j_call: TRBJ2-1; cdr3_aa: CASSLAAGVNEQFF; cdr3_nt: TGTGCCAGCAGCTTAGCAGCGGGAGTCAATGAGCAGTTCTTC
v_call: TRBV30; d_call: TRBD1; clone_size: many; j_call: TRBJ1-5; cdr3_aa: CASQGGSNQPQHF; cdr3_nt: TGTGCCAGTCAGGGGGGCAGCAATCAGCCCCAGCATTTT
v_call: TRBV6-4; d_call: TRBD2; clone_size: many; j_call: TRBJ2-2; cdr3_aa: CASSDAGGNTGELFF; cdr3_nt: TGTGCCAGCAGTGACGCGGGAGGGAACACCGGGGAGCTGTTTTTT
v_call: TRBV12-3/TRBV12-4; d_call: NA; clone_size: medium-sized; j_call: TRBJ2-7; cdr3_aa: CASSPPQSYEQYF; cdr3_nt: TGTGCCAGCAGTCCCCCCCAGAGCTACGAGCAGTACTTC
v_call: TRBV12-3/TRBV12-4; d_call: NA; clone_size: many; j_call: TRBJ1-1; cdr3_aa: CASSFGTHTEAFF; cdr3_nt: TGTGCCAGCAGTTTCGGGACGCACACTGAAGCTTTCTTT
v_call: TRBV11-2; d_call: TRBD2; clone_size: few; j_call: TRBJ2-7; cdr3_aa: CASSLESSGAYEQYF; cdr3_nt: TGTGCCAGCAGCTTAGAATCTAGCGGGGCCTACGAGCAGTACTTC
v_call: TRBV6-1; d_call: NA; clone_size: NA; j_call: TRBJ1-1; cdr3_aa: CASRERGGDTEAFF; cdr3_nt: TGTGCCAGCAGAGAGAGAGGGGGGGACACTGAAGCTTTCTTT
v_call: TRBV7-8; d_call: TRBD1; clone_size: NA; j_call: TRBJ1-1; cdr3_aa: CASSLERGLAAAFF; cdr3_nt: TGTGCCAGCAGCTTAGAAAGGGGGCTGGCTGCAGCTTTCTTT
v_call: TRBV9; d_call: NA; clone_size: many; j_call: TRBJ1-1; cdr3_aa: CASSGSSGDTEAFF; cdr3_nt: TGTGCCAGCAGCGGTTCGTCGGGTGACACTGAAGCTTTCTTT
v_call: TRBV6-4; d_call: TRBD2; clone_size: few; j_call: TRBJ2-2; cdr3_aa: CASSVTSGNTGELFF; cdr3_nt: TGTGCCAGCAGTGTGACTAGCGGGAACACCGGGGAGCTGTTTTTT
v_call: TRBV6-1; d_call: NA; clone_size: NA; j_call: TRBJ2-1; cdr3_aa: CAGAVDGEPFNEQFF; cdr3_nt: TGTGCCGGAGCAGTAGACGGGGAGCCCTTCAATGAGCAGTTCTTC
v_call: TRBV11-2; d_call: TRBD1; clone_size: NA; j_call: TRBJ2-5; cdr3_aa: CASSGDRGRGETQYF; cdr3_nt: TGTGCCAGCAGTGGGGACAGGGGGAGAGGAGAGACCCAGTACTTC
v_call: TRBV9; d_call: TRBD1; clone_size: NA; j_call: TRBJ2-1; cdr3_aa: CASSVDPGQGANEQLF; cdr3_nt: TGTGCCAGCAGCGTAGATCCGGGACAGGGGGCCAATGAGCAGTTATTC
v_call: TRBV6-2/TRBV6-3; d_call: NA; clone_size: NA; j_call: TRBJ2-7; cdr3_aa: CASSYSTPTSRGARYEQYF; cdr3_nt: TGTGCCAGCAGTTACTCGACCCCCACTTCGCGGGGAGCACGCTACGAGCAGTACTTC
v_call: TRBV18; d_call: TRBD2; clone_size: many; j_call: TRBJ2-1; cdr3_aa: CASSPLGGSGYNEQFF; cdr3_nt: TGTGCCAGCTCACCGCTGGGGGGGAGTGGATACAATGAGCAGTTCTTC
v_call: TRBV29-1; d_call: NA; clone_size: many; j_call: TRBJ1-2; cdr3_aa: CSVEPAGYGYTF; cdr3_nt: TGCAGCGTTGAACCCGCGGGCTATGGCTACACCTTC
v_call: TRBV6-5; d_call: NA; clone_size: few; j_call: TRBJ2-3; cdr3_aa: CARSSLGGGYGTDTQYF; cdr3_nt: TGTGCCAGAAGTTCACTCGGGGGCGGGTACGGCACAGATACGCAGTATTTT
v_call: TRBV7-3; d_call: NA; clone_size: many; j_call: TRBJ2-2; cdr3_aa: CASSLTGTRNTGELFF; cdr3_nt: TGTGCCAGCAGCTTAACGGGGACAAGGAACACCGGGGAGCTGTTTTTT